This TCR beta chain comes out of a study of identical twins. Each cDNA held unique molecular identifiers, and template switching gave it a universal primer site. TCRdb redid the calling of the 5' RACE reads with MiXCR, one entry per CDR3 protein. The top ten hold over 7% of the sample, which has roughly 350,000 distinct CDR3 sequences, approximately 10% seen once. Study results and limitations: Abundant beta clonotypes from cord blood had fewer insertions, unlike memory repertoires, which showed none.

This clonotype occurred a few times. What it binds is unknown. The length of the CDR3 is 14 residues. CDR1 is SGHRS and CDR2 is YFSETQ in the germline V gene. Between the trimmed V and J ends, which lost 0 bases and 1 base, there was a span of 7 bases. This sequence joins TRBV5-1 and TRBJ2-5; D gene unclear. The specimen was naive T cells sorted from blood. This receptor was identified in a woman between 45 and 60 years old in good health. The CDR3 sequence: CASSLDLSQETQYF. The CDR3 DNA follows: TGCGCCAGCAGCTTGGATCTTAGCCAAGAGACCCAGTACTTC.